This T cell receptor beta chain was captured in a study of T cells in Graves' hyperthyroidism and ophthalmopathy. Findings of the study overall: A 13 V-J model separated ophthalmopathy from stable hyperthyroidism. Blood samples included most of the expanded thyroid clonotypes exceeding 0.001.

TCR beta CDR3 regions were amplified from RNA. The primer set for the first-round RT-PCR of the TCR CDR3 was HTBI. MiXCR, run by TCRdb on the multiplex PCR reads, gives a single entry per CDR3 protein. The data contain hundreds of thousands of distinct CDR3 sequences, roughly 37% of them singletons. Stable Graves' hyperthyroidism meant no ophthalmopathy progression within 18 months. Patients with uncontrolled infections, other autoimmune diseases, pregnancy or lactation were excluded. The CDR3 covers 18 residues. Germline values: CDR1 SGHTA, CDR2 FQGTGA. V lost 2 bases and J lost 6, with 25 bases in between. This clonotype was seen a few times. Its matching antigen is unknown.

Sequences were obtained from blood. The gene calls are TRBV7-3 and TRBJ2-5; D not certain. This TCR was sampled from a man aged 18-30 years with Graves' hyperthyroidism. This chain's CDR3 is CASSLEGPGRVGLKTQYF. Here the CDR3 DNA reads TGTGCCAGCAGCTTAGAAGGCCCGGGTCGGGTGGGCTTAAAGACCCAGTACTTC.